These 22 T cell receptor beta chains were sequenced from one sample in a study of vaccination and CD4 T cells after COVID-19. Treatment meaning: approximately 9-day PBMC culture with coronavirus spike peptide pools or control peptides (ViraFEST assay). It was before the COVID-19 pandemic (2011-2018) that the unexposed donor's CD4+ T cells were collected. The antigens of these receptors remain unknown. Cultured CD4+ T-cell DNA underwent Oncomine TCR Beta short-read sequencing. Genomic DNA was extracted from cultured CD4+ T cells. TCRdb recomputed calls from the PCR reads with MiXCR, one row per CDR3 protein. The sample records roughly 9,500 distinct CDR3 sequences, roughly a third being singletons. What was sequenced was CD4+ T cells from blood, cultured in vitro. The receptors were sampled from a human donor in good health.

The V and J genes are TRBV28 and TRBJ1-4, with TRBD1 as a possible D gene (6 bases). The CDR3 is 15 amino acids. Germline V CDR1 and CDR2: MDHEN, SYDVKM. Trimming shortened V by 5 bases and J by 3 bases, and 13 bases separated the two germline ends. The CDR3 DNA is TGTGCCAGCAGTCTGGGGGGCTTGGCTAATGAAAAACTGTTTTTT. Its translation is CASSLGGLANEKLFF.

This chain links TRBV18 with TRBJ2-3; D is unclear. V lost 3 bases to trimming and J lost 0 bases, with 13 bases between them. CDR1 is KGHSH, CDR2 LQKENI, per germline. This CDR3 is built from 16 residues. The DNA for the CDR3 is TGTGCCAGCTCACCGCGTTCAACGGCTAGCACAGATACGCAGTATTTT. Its translation is CASSPRSTASTDTQYF.

The rearrangement links TRBV2 to TRBJ2-1, with 10 bases fitting TRBD2. CDR3 size: 15 residues. The J segment lost 6 bases and the V segment lost 3 bases, leaving 5 bases of the junction unmatched. Germline-derived CDR1 and CDR2 are SNHLY and FYNNEI. CDR3 loop: CASSDQGLASNEQFF. The CDR3 bases are TGTGCCAGCAGTGATCAGGGACTAGCGTCCAATGAGCAGTTCTTC.

The rearrangement joins TRBV20-1 to TRBJ2-7, with a tentative D call TRBD1 (6 bases). The V gene's germline CDR1 is DFQATT and CDR2 SNEGSKA (reference sequence). The CDR3 has 17 amino acids. Trimming pared 0 bases from V and 2 bases from J, leaving 20 bases between. The CDR3 DNA sequence: TGCAGTGCTAGAGATATATTCGGGGCAGGGGAAACCTACGAGCAGTACTTC. Translation: CSARDIFGAGETYEQYF.

In this sample, this clonotype turned up a few times. The genes are TRBV27 and TRBJ1-5; the match to TRBD1 covers 9 bases. The CDR3 totals 15 residues. The V gene end was trimmed by 7 bases and the J gene end by 2 bases; junction bases not matched to a gene: 6. The germline V gene has CDR1 MNHEY and CDR2 SMNVEV (reference sequence). CDR3 DNA sequence: TGTGCCAGCATCAGGGGACAGGGTGGCAATCAGCCCCAGCATTTT. Its protein product is CASIRGQGGNQPQHF.

V and J are TRBV4-2 and TRBJ2-4; TRBD2 might be the D (5 bases). The CDR3 totals 16 residues. From germline, CDR1 is LGHNA and CDR2 YNFKEQ. V was clipped by 1 base and J by 0 bases, with 10 bases between them. CDR3 in DNA: TGTGCCAGCAGCCAAGGGACTGGGATAGCCAAAAACATTCAGTACTTC. Amino acid sequence: CASSQGTGIAKNIQYF.

The chain recombines TRBV4-3 with TRBJ1-5; D is unresolved. The CDR3 is 16 residues long. CDR1 is LGHNA, CDR2 YSLEER, per germline. Trimming took 1 base from V and 1 from J, leaving 11 bases between them. CDR3 bases: TGCGCCAGCAGCCAAGCCTTACGGGAGAGCAATCAGCCCCAGCATTTT. Translating it yields CASSQALRESNQPQHF.

This clonotype is medium-sized. The J gene is TRBJ1-2, the V gene TRBV24-1, with 7 nucleotides matching TRBD1. V lost 6 bases and J lost 7; bases outside the gene matches: 7. CDR3 length: 13 residues. Germline values: CDR1 KGHDR, CDR2 SFDVKD. CDR3 DNA sequence: TGTGCCACCAGTTCGCCAGGGGGATTTGGCTACACCTTC. Translation gives CATSSPGGFGYTF.

By sample fraction, this clonotype is medium-sized. The J gene is TRBJ2-5, the V gene TRBV27; 9 bases align to TRBD1. This CDR3 spans 13 amino acids. The J segment lost 5 bases and the V segment lost 6 bases, leaving 4 bases of the junction unmatched. Looked up from germline, CDR1 is MNHEY and CDR2 is SMNVEV (reference sequence). CDR3 sequence: CASSHRGQETQYF. As DNA, the CDR3 is TGTGCCAGCAGCCACAGGGGGCAGGAGACCCAGTACTTC.

V and J are TRBV24-1 and TRBJ2-2, with 9 nucleotides matching TRBD1. There are 18 residues in the CDR3. Germline trimming cut 1 base from V and 7 bases from J; bases unmatched to any gene: 12. CDR1 and CDR2 (germline): KGHDR, SFDVKD. The CDR3 DNA reads TGTGCCACCAGTGATTTCGAGACAGGGGGAGAACGGGGCGGGGAGCTGTTTTTT. It encodes CATSDFETGGERGGELFF.

By sample fraction, this clonotype is medium-sized. The chain carries TRBV27 and TRBJ1-6, with TRBD1 as a possible D gene (5 bases). The length of the CDR3 is 16 residues. The ends were cut back, 10 bases at V and 3 bases at J, with 19 bases in the middle. Per the germline V gene, CDR1 is MNHEY and CDR2 is SMNVEV (reference sequence). CDR3 sequence: CATSLGVIHYNSPLHF. The CDR3 nucleotides read TGTGCCACCTCGCTAGGGGTGATCCACTATAATTCACCCCTCCACTTT.

The rearrangement joins TRBV7-9 to TRBJ2-5; TRBD1 or TRBD2 may be the D gene (5 bases each). CDR3 length equals 15 residues. Germline CDR1 is SEHNR and CDR2 is FQNEAQ (reference sequence). V lost 2 bases, J lost 9 bases, and 19 bases lay in between. In nucleotides, the CDR3 is TGTGCCAGCAGCTTAAATCAGGGAGTAGGAGTGGCCCAGTACTTC. Translated, it gives CASSLNQGVGVAQYF.

This clonotype has just a few counts. CDR3 amino acids: CASSLRDTMNTEAFF. Written as DNA, the CDR3 is TGTGCCAGCAGCTTAAGGGACACAATGAACACTGAAGCTTTCTTT. The chain links TRBV11-1 to TRBJ1-1; D may be TRBD1 (6 bases). Germline V lookup: CDR1 SGHAT, CDR2 FQDESV (reference sequence). V was cut by 2 bases and J by 0 bases, with 10 bases left in between. The CDR3 spans 15 residues.

This clonotype has more than one count but fewer than ten. The rearrangement links TRBV15 to TRBJ2-1; no definite D call. Germline V gene data show CDR1 as LNHNV and CDR2 as YYDKDF (reference sequence). There are 13 residues in the CDR3. V was clipped by 0 bases and J by 8 bases, with 8 bases between them. DNA for the CDR3: TGTGCCACCAGCAGAGATCTAAGCCATGAGCAGTTCTTC. Translated: CATSRDLSHEQFF.

Only a few counts were recorded for this clonotype. The chain uses TRBV6-1 and TRBJ1-6, with 10 bases fitting TRBD1. Trimming cost V 7 bases and J 9 bases; bases outside gene matches: 6. CDR3 size: 14 residues. The germline V gene has CDR1 MNHNS and CDR2 SASEGT. The DNA for the CDR3 is TGTGCCAGCACCCCTGGGACAGGGGCTTCACCCCTCCACTTT. Its translation is CASTPGTGASPLHF.

The CDR3 loop is CASSPNSLAGRREQYF. As DNA, the CDR3 is TGTGCCAGCAGCCCCAACTCCCTAGCGGGACGTCGCGAGCAGTACTTC. V usage is TRBV14 and J usage is TRBJ2-7, with TRBD2 identical over 9 bases. Germline V CDR1 and CDR2: SGHDN, FVKESK. V lost 4 bases to trimming and J lost 6 bases; unmatched junction nucleotides: 13. This CDR3 comprises 16 residues.

This clonotype was counted between two and nine times. The chain carries TRBV6-1 and TRBJ1-1; D gene uncertain. This CDR3 region has 13 residues. Germline lookup yields CDR1 MNHNS and CDR2 SASEGT. Trimming cost V 5 bases and J 1 base, with 8 bases left between them. This CDR3 is CASSINENTEAFF. In DNA form, the CDR3 reads TGTGCCAGCAGTATAAACGAGAACACTGAAGCTTTCTTT.

V gene TRBV6-1 combines with J gene TRBJ2-3; tentatively, D is TRBD1 or TRBD2 (5 bases each). Looked up from germline, CDR1 is MNHNS and CDR2 is SASEGT. The CDR3 has 15 amino acids. V lost 6 bases and J lost 2, with 15 bases in between. The CDR3 DNA reads as TGTGCCAGCAGGGGACGCTTGTCCATCACAGATACGCAGTATTTT. Translation: CASRGRLSITDTQYF.

The chain couples TRBV5-5 to TRBJ1-6; unclear D gene. CDR1 and CDR2 (germline): SGHKS, YYEKEE (reference sequence). This CDR3 comprises 13 residues. Trimming removed 6 bases at V and 5 bases at J, with 9 bases between. CDR3 protein: CASNLVDNSPLHF. DNA for the CDR3: TGTGCCAGCAACCTGGTGGATAATTCACCCCTCCACTTT.

This clonotype has only a few counts. The chain has TRBV7-3 and TRBJ2-1; TRBD1 aligns across 8 bases. CDR1 is SGHTA, CDR2 FQGTGA, per germline. This CDR3 is 17 amino acids long. J was trimmed by 5 bases and V by 2 bases; bases with no gene match: 11. This chain's CDR3 is CASSLYRRDRYHNEQFF. CDR3 coding DNA: TGTGCCAGCAGCTTATATCGACGGGACAGGTACCACAATGAGCAGTTCTTC.

This chain uses TRBV6-2 or TRBV6-3 with TRBJ2-7; D not resolved. With 2 bases removed from V and 3 bases from J, the gap between germline ends came to 5 bases. The CDR3 runs 12 residues. Per the germline V gene, CDR1 is MNHEY and CDR2 is SVGEGT. The CDR3 loop reads CASSYEFYEQYF. In DNA, the CDR3 is TGTGCCAGCAGTTACGAGTTCTACGAGCAGTACTTC.

J is TRBJ2-1 and V is TRBV6-2 or TRBV6-3; 7 nucleotides agree with TRBD1. The J call may be incorrect, as the DNA end agrees better with TRBJ2-7. The CDR3 sequence is 16 residues long. Germline V gives CDR1 MNHEY, CDR2 SVGEGT. Here the CDR3 reads CASSYRQGDGGYEQYF. CDR3 coding DNA: TGTGCCAGCAGTTACCGCCAGGGGGATGGGGGTTACGAGCAGTACTTC.